The 22 T cell receptor beta chains listed next were all sequenced from one sample in a study of T cells in localized non-small cell lung cancer. Clones were sequenced by immunoSEQ multiplex PCR, and TCRdb holds only the in-frame ones, with some missing. The table has some 64,000 clones, about nine tenths seen once. The sequenced sample was peripheral blood, obtained before any cancer treatment. Every receptor here comes from a woman between 35 and 75 years old with stage I lung adenocarcinoma.

The CDR3 nucleotides read TGTGCCAGCTCACCAAGTTCCTCATACGAGCAGTACTTC. It specifies CASSPSSSYEQYF. The V call is TRBV18, the J call TRBJ2-7; D unclear. This CDR3 is built from 13 residues. The germline gives CDR1 KGHSH, CDR2 LQKENI. The V end lost 2 bases, the J end lost 4 bases, and 9 bases lay between the germline ends.

V and J are TRBV9 and TRBJ1-2; D remains unclear. CDR1 is SGDLS, CDR2 YYNGEE, per germline. V was trimmed by 4 bases and J by 5 bases, leaving 21 bases between them. CDR3 length equals 16 residues. CDR3 DNA: TGTGCCAGCAGCCCACACCCCTCGGGGAATTCTTATGGCTACACCTTC. It translates to CASSPHPSGNSYGYTF.

The chain is built from TRBV28 and TRBJ1-1; no clear D. The CDR3 runs to 13 residues. Germline V CDR1 and CDR2: MDHEN, SYDVKM. V was pared by 2 bases and J by 1 base, with 5 bases between. The CDR3 sequence: CASSLRKNTEAFF. CDR3 DNA sequence: TGTGCCAGCAGTTTACGTAAGAACACTGAAGCTTTCTTT.

The chain has TRBV29-1 and TRBJ1-1, with 10 bases lining up with TRBD1. From germline, CDR1 is SQVTM and CDR2 ANQGSEA. This CDR3 is 15 amino acids long. The junction had 11 bases not matched to a gene; V was cut back by 6 bases and J by 4 bases. The CDR3 region has the DNA TGCAGCGTGGGACAGGGGAGTGGGTTGGGCACTGAAGCTTTCTTT. Amino acids: CSVGQGSGLGTEAFF.

The rearrangement joins TRBV28 to TRBJ2-7; 9 bases are a match to TRBD1. J gave up 4 bases and V 7 bases, and 5 bases lay outside the gene matches. CDR3 size: 13 residues. From germline, CDR1 is MDHEN and CDR2 SYDVKM. The CDR3: CASMRGQGYEQYF. CDR3 sequence (DNA): TGTGCCAGCATGAGGGGACAGGGTTACGAGCAGTACTTC.

The CDR3: CAISESGGLSGSDGYTF. As DNA, the CDR3 is TGTGCCATCAGTGAGTCGGGAGGGTTGAGTGGGAGCGATGGCTACACCTTC. The genes are TRBV10-3 and TRBJ1-2; no clear D. Germline V gene lookup returns CDR1 ENHRY and CDR2 SYGVKD. Trimming pared 0 bases from V and 6 bases from J, leaving 20 bases between. The CDR3 runs to 17 residues.

The chain is built from TRBV27 and TRBJ2-7; tentative D call: TRBD1 (5 bases). The CDR3 contains 13 residues. V was clipped by 5 bases and J by 5 bases, with 13 bases between them. Looked up from germline, CDR1 is MNHEY and CDR2 is SMNVEV (reference sequence). The DNA for the CDR3 is TGTGCCAGCAGTGACAGAATGGGGCACGAGCAGTACTTC. This gives the protein CASSDRMGHEQYF.

The chain is built from TRBV29-1 and TRBJ2-1, with 14 bases that match TRBD2. Germline assignment: CDR1 SQVTM and CDR2 ANQGSEA. With 6 bases clipped from V and 7 bases from J, the junction kept 2 bases outside the gene matches. The CDR3 sequence is 13 residues long. The CDR3 sequence is CSVGTSGGNEQFF. For the CDR3, the DNA is TGCAGCGTCGGGACTAGCGGGGGAAATGAGCAGTTCTTC.

The chain couples TRBV7-3 to TRBJ2-1; 9 nucleotides agree with TRBD1. The germline V gene encodes CDR1 SGHTA and CDR2 FQGTGA. Trimming cost V 2 bases and J 6 bases; bases outside gene matches: 5. CDR3 size: 15 residues. The CDR3 reads CASSLGQGSSNEQFF. The DNA of the CDR3 is TGTGCCAGCAGCTTAGGACAGGGGTCCAGCAATGAGCAGTTCTTC.

J is TRBJ1-1 and V is TRBV18, with a weak D call TRBD1 (6 bases). The V and J ends lost 3 bases and 5 bases respectively, with 22 bases between them. CDR1 and CDR2 from the germline V gene are KGHSH and LQKENI. The CDR3 contains 17 residues. CDR3 DNA sequence: TGTGCCAGCTCACCTACTCGGACAGACTACGGGGTGACTGAAGCTTTCTTT. Its protein is CASSPTRTDYGVTEAFF.

This sequence joins TRBV5-1 and TRBJ1-4; D gene uncertain. Trimming took 7 bases from V and 2 from J, leaving 12 bases between them. This CDR3 has 14 amino acids. The V gene's germline CDR1 is SGHRS and CDR2 YFSETQ. CDR3 amino acids: CASAYLSTNEKLFF. CDR3 in DNA: TGCGCCAGCGCATACCTTAGCACTAATGAAAAACTGTTTTTT.

The chain links TRBV4-3 to TRBJ1-4, with D perhaps matching TRBD1 (5 bases). This CDR3 is built from 17 residues. CDR1 LGHNA and CDR2 YSLEER come from the germline V gene. Trimming removed 0 bases from V and 6 bases from J, with 17 bases in between. CDR3 DNA sequence: TGCGCCAGCAGCCAAGATGGGACGGCAGGGCCAGATGAAAAACTGTTTTTT. This gives the protein CASSQDGTAGPDEKLFF.

The chain is built from TRBV9 and TRBJ2-2, with D unresolved. This CDR3 is built from 12 residues. CDR1 and CDR2 from the germline V gene are SGDLS and YYNGEE. The V and J ends lost 3 bases and 6 bases respectively, with 6 bases between them. The CDR3 sequence: CASSAPAGELFF. For the CDR3, the DNA is TGTGCCAGCAGCGCCCCGGCCGGGGAGCTGTTTTTT.

The J gene is TRBJ2-3, the V gene TRBV10-1, with D possibly being TRBD2 (5 bases). Germline V gives CDR1 WNHNN, CDR2 SYGVQD (reference sequence). V was pared by 3 bases and J by 1 base, with 11 bases between. This CDR3 is built from 15 residues. CDR3 amino acids: CASSDEGKGTDTQYF. DNA for the CDR3: TGCGCCAGCAGTGATGAGGGAAAGGGCACAGATACGCAGTATTTT.

The genes are TRBV5-1 and TRBJ1-1, with a tentative D call TRBD1 (6 bases). Between the trimmed V and J ends, which lost 1 base and 1 base, there was a span of 11 bases. CDR1 SGHRS and CDR2 YFSETQ come from the germline V gene. The CDR3 loop spans 15 amino acids. CDR3 bases: TGCGCCAGCAGCTTGCCCACAGGGTCGAACACTGAAGCTTTCTTT. The encoded protein is CASSLPTGSNTEAFF. Filled out from reference TRBV5-1 and TRBJ1-1, the complete variable domain reads KAGVTQTPRYLIKTRGQQVTLSCSPISGHRSVSWYQQTPGQGLQFLFEYFSETQRNKGNFPGRFSGRQFSNSRSEMNVSTLELGDSALYLCASSLPTGSNTEAFFGQGTRLTVV.

The V call is TRBV7-3, the J call TRBJ2-2, with D uncertain. V lost 3 bases to trimming and J lost 1 base, with 6 bases between them. CDR1 and CDR2 from the germline V gene are SGHTA and FQGTGA. The CDR3 covers 14 residues. CDR3 residues: CASSFVQNTGELFF. Written as DNA, the CDR3 is TGTGCCAGCAGCTTTGTACAGAACACCGGGGAGCTGTTTTTT.

This clone came up a few times. The CDR3 loop is CASSQEDSYTEAFF. The CDR3 DNA sequence: TGTGCCAGCAGCCAAGAGGACAGCTACACTGAAGCTTTCTTT. The V gene is TRBV4-2, the J gene TRBJ1-1, with TRBD1 as a possible D gene (6 bases). Germline CDR1 LGHNA, CDR2 YNFKEQ. The CDR3 loop spans 14 amino acids. Trimming shortened V by 0 bases and J by 3 bases, and 8 bases separated the two germline ends.

The sample holds one count of this clone. V and J are TRBV7-8 and TRBJ2-7; D unresolved. The CDR3 totals 15 residues. Trimming stripped 5 bases from V and 2 bases from J, with 16 bases between. CDR1 and CDR2 from the germline V gene are SGHVS and FQNEAQ. As DNA, the CDR3 is TGTGCCAGCAGCCCCGGGCCCGGGCACACCTACGAGCAGTACTTC. This sequence encodes CASSPGPGHTYEQYF.

The table lists this clone with a count of one. This chain links TRBV28 with TRBJ2-1; weak D call: TRBD2 (6 bases). This CDR3 contains 14 residues. Germline CDR1 MDHEN, CDR2 SYDVKM. Trimming removed 6 bases at V and 9 bases at J, with 18 bases between. This chain's CDR3 is CASSRGWSLGEQFF. CDR3 nucleotides: TGTGCCAGCAGCCGGGGGTGGTCTCTGGGTGAGCAGTTCTTC.

The chain has TRBV2 and TRBJ2-1; D is possibly TRBD2 (5 bases). Per the germline V gene, CDR1 is SNHLY and CDR2 is FYNNEI. This CDR3 has 15 amino acids. With 10 bases removed from V and 5 bases from J, the gap between germline ends came to 21 bases. CDR3 residues: CATLDLRQRNNEQFF. As DNA, the CDR3 is TGTGCCACTCTGGACCTCAGGCAGCGGAACAATGAGCAGTTCTTC.

V gene TRBV19 combines with J gene TRBJ2-5; 10 bases are a match to TRBD2. The CDR3 runs to 19 residues. Trimming took 3 bases from V and 2 from J; bases not matched to a gene: 15. CDR1 LNHDA and CDR2 SQIVND come from the germline V gene (reference sequence). CDR3 sequence (DNA): TGTGCCAGTAGTATCGACATAGCGGGAGGCTCTTTTCGGCAAGAGACCCAGTACTTC. This translates into CASSIDIAGGSFRQETQYF.

The genes are TRBV7-2 and TRBJ2-1, with D tentatively TRBD2 (6 bases). Trimming cost V 5 bases and J 1 base, with 12 bases left between them. Per the germline V gene, CDR1 is SGHTA and CDR2 is FQGNSA. The CDR3 extends over 15 amino acids. CDR3 DNA sequence: TGTGCCAGCAGCCCTAGAGCGGGTTCCTACAATGAGCAGTTCTTC. It yields the protein CASSPRAGSYNEQFF.